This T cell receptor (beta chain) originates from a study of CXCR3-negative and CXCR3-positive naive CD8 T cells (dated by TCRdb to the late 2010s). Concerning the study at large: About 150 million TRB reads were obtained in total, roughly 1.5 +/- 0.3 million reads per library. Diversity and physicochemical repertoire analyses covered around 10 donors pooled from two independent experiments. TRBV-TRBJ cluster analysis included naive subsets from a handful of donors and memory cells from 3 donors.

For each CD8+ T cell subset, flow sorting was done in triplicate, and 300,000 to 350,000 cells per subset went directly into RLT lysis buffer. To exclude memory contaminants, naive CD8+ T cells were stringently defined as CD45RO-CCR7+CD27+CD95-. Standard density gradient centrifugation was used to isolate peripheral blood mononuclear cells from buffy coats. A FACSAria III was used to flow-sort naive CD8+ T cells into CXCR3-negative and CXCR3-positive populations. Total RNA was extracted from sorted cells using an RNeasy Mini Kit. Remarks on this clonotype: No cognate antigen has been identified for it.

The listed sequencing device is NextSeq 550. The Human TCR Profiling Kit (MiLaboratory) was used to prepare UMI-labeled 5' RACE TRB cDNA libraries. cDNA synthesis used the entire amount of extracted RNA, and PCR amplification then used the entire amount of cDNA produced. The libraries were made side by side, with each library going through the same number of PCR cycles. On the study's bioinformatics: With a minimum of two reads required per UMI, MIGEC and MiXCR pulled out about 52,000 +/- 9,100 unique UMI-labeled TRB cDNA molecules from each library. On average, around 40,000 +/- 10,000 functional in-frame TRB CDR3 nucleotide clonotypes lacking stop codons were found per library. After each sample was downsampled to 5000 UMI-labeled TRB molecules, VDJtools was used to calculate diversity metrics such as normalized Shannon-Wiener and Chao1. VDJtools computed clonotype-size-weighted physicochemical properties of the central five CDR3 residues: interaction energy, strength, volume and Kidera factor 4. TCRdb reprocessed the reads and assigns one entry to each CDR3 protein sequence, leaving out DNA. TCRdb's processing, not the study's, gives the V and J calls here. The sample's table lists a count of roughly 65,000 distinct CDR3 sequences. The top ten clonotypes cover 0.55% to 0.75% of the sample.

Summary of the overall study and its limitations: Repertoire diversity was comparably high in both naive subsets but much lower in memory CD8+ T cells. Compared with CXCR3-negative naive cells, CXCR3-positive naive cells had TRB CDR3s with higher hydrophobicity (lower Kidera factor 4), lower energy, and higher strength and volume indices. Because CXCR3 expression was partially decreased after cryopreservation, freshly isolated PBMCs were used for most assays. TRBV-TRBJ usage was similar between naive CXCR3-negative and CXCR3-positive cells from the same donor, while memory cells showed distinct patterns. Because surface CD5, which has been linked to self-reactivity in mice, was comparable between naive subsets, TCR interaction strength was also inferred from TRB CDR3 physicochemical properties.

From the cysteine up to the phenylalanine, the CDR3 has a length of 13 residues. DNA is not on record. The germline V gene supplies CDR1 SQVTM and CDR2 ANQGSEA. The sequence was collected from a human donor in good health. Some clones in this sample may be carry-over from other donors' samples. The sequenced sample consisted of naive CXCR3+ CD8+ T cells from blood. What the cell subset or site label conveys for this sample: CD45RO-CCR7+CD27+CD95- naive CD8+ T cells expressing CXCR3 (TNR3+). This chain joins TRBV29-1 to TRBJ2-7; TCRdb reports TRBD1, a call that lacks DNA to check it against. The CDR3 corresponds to CSVIRTVEGEQYF.